These 30 T cell receptor beta chains were all obtained from the same sample, sequenced in a study of response to subunit inactivated influenza vaccine (dated by TCRdb to the late 2010s). The protocol used for the library was RT-PCR. The sequencing machine was an Illumina HiSeq 2500. TCRdb cleaned the public reads at Q25 with fastp, built clones with MiXCR and kept in-frame beta chains. Records with the same CDR3 protein are collapsed into one entry carrying the most frequent genes and DNA. The sample contains around 710,000 distinct CDR3 sequences, roughly 13% of them found a single time. The top ten clones comprise approximately 6.5% of the sample. Here the sequenced sample was PBMCs from blood, taken 14 days before vaccination. The receptors shown here come from a man in his fifties or sixties who received an inactivated influenza vaccine. Donor details come from another sample of the same person, matched by shared clones.

The chain employs TRBV4-1 and TRBJ1-1, with D maybe TRBD1 (6 bases). The CDR3 has 17 amino acids. The ends were cut back, 0 bases at V and 3 bases at J, with 17 bases in the middle. The V gene's germline CDR1 is MGHRA and CDR2 YSYEKL. CDR3 sequence reads: CASSQDTGKEWDTEAFF. Here the CDR3 DNA reads TGCGCCAGCAGCCAAGATACAGGGAAAGAATGGGACACTGAAGCTTTCTTT.

This clonotype was seen a handful of times. This chain connects TRBV20-1 to TRBJ2-7; 9 bases are shared with TRBD2. The CDR3 has 14 amino acids. Germline V gives CDR1 DFQATT, CDR2 SNEGSKA (reference sequence). Losses at the gene ends were 6 bases for V and 3 bases for J; bases not matched to a gene: 9. For the CDR3, the DNA is TGCAGTGCAACCCCGGGACTAGCAAACTACGAGCAGTACTTC. It encodes CSATPGLANYEQYF.

The sample holds a few counts of this clonotype. J is TRBJ2-3 and V is TRBV20-1; 8 bases line up with TRBD2. Per the germline V gene, CDR1 is DFQATT and CDR2 is SNEGSKA (reference sequence). V shed 3 bases, J shed 7 bases, and the junction held 12 bases outside the gene matches. This CDR3 is 15 amino acids long. CDR3 region: CSASVSGAAWHTQYF. In DNA, the CDR3 is TGCAGTGCTAGTGTTAGCGGGGCGGCATGGCATACGCAGTATTTT.

A note on this clonotype: Possible read error: a much larger clone is one base away. The chain carries TRBV5-1 and TRBJ2-5, with D maybe TRBD1 (6 bases). Trimming pared 4 bases from V and 4 bases from J, leaving 14 bases between. CDR1 is SGHRS, CDR2 YFSETQ, per germline. The CDR3 extends over 14 amino acids. As DNA, the CDR3 is TGCGCCAGCAGCCAGGGGATAAAGGGAGAGACCCAGTACTTC. Translating gives CASSQGIKGETQYF.

V and J are TRBV29-1 and TRBJ1-5; TRBD1 might be the D (6 bases). CDR1 SQVTM and CDR2 ANQGSEA come from the germline V gene. The CDR3 is 14 amino acids. With 7 bases removed from V and 6 bases from J, the gap between germline ends came to 19 bases. CDR3 in DNA: TGCAGCGCCGTGACGGGGGCACGGGGTCAGCCCCAGCATTTT. Translation gives CSAVTGARGQPQHF.

The table lists this clonotype with a few counts. The chain joins TRBV27 to TRBJ2-1, with D hard to call. Looked up from germline, CDR1 is MNHEY and CDR2 is SMNVEV (reference sequence). Trimming removed 3 bases from V and 7 bases from J, with 10 bases in between. The CDR3 runs 13 residues. The CDR3 region has the DNA TGTGCCAGCAGTTTCTTTTCACAGAATGAGCAGTTCTTC. Its translation is CASSFFSQNEQFF.

This chain uses TRBV12-3 or TRBV12-4 with TRBJ1-1; D might be TRBD1 (5 bases). The length of the CDR3 is 15 residues. V lost 7 bases and J lost 0, with 15 bases in between. This CDR3 is CASTDSRVLNTEAFF. The CDR3 bases are TGTGCCAGCACCGATTCCAGGGTTCTGAACACTGAAGCTTTCTTT.

This rearrangement joins TRBV7-8 to TRBJ2-2; tentatively, D is TRBD1 (6 bases). The CDR3 is 18 residues long. Trimming removed 5 bases from V and 0 bases from J, with 19 bases in between. Germline V CDR1 and CDR2: SGHVS, FQNEAQ. Written as DNA, the CDR3 is TGTGCCAGCAGCCGCCAAAGGGTTAGGGGGTCGAACACCGGGGAGCTGTTTTTT. Protein: CASSRQRVRGSNTGELFF.

The chain carries TRBV14 and TRBJ1-2; D is unresolved. V lost 0 bases, J lost 9 bases, and 11 bases lay in between. Germline assignment: CDR1 SGHDN and CDR2 FVKESK. The length of the CDR3 is 13 residues. Here the CDR3 reads CASSQEHRYRYTF. The CDR3 region has the DNA TGTGCCAGCAGCCAAGAACATCGATATCGCTACACCTTC.

Only a few counts were recorded for this clonotype. This chain joins TRBV2 and TRBJ1-5; TRBD1 might be the D (5 bases). Germline V lookup: CDR1 SNHLY, CDR2 FYNNEI. Trimming left V 3 bases short and J 6 bases short, with 12 bases between. The CDR3 has 14 residues. In DNA, the CDR3 is TGTGCCAGCAGTGATGGTGGGGGGTCTCAGCCCCAGCATTTT. This encodes CASSDGGGSQPQHF.

The table lists this clonotype with a few counts. The V and J genes are TRBV6-2 or TRBV6-3 and TRBJ2-2; D is ambiguous. The CDR3 spans 16 residues. The ends were cut back, 0 bases at V and 5 bases at J, with 13 bases in the middle. CDR1 and CDR2 from the germline V gene are MNHEY and SVGEGT. CDR3 residues: CASSYSSVQYTGELFF. The CDR3 nucleotides are TGTGCCAGCAGTTACTCGAGTGTACAGTATACCGGGGAGCTGTTTTTT.

V and J are TRBV12-3 or TRBV12-4 and TRBJ2-7; D might be TRBD2 (6 bases). Between the trimmed V and J ends, which lost 3 bases and 3 bases, there was a span of 15 bases. This CDR3 has 15 residues. The DNA for the CDR3 is TGTGCCAGCAGTTTGGCGGTCGGAGGGTACTACGAGCAGTACTTC. The encoded protein is CASSLAVGGYYEQYF.

The V gene is TRBV7-9, the J gene TRBJ1-6, with TRBD1 matching 7 bases. Trimming cost V 2 bases and J 5 bases; bases outside gene matches: 6. Per the germline V gene, CDR1 is SEHNR and CDR2 is FQNEAQ (reference sequence). The CDR3 has 16 residues. The CDR3 spells CASSLIPGTDNSPLHF. The CDR3, as DNA: TGTGCCAGCAGCTTAATACCCGGGACAGATAATTCACCCCTCCACTTT.

The chain combines TRBV28 with TRBJ2-7, with 10 nucleotides matching TRBD1. The CDR3 extends over 14 amino acids. CDR1 MDHEN and CDR2 SYDVKM come from the germline V gene. J gave up 3 bases and V 7 bases, and 6 bases lay outside the gene matches. The CDR3 bases are TGTGCCAGCAAGGGACAGGGGAATTACTACGAGCAGTACTTC. Encoded protein: CASKGQGNYYEQYF.

This clonotype was counted between two and nine times. The chain links TRBV29-1 to TRBJ2-1, with TRBD1 as a possible D gene (6 bases). V was shortened by 4 bases and J by 12 bases, with 13 bases between the two germline ends. There are 11 residues in the CDR3. The germline V gene encodes CDR1 SQVTM and CDR2 ANQGSEA. The CDR3 nucleotides are TGCAGCGTTGTGGGGGCCGGAGCGCAGTTCTTC. Residues: CSVVGAGAQFF.

This chain connects TRBV27 to TRBJ1-4; TRBD1 matches 9 bases. CDR1 is MNHEY, CDR2 SMNVEV, per germline (reference sequence). Trimming cost V 6 bases and J 4 bases; bases outside gene matches: 15. CDR3 length: 18 amino acids. The CDR3 bases are TGTGCCAGCAGCCCCAAGCCAGGGGGGACAGGGTTTAATGAAAAACTGTTTTTT. It encodes CASSPKPGGTGFNEKLFF.

This clonotype was seen a handful of times. The chain is built from TRBV6-2 or TRBV6-3 and TRBJ1-6, with D perhaps TRBD1 (5 bases). Germline V CDR1 and CDR2: MNHEY, SVGEGT. The CDR3 totals 15 residues. The V and J ends lost 6 bases and 10 bases respectively, with 19 bases between them. The CDR3 nucleotides read TGTGCCAGCAGACCCGGGTCAGGGTATGGATCACCCCTCCACTTT. It yields the protein CASRPGSGYGSPLHF.

This clonotype was found a few times. The chain joins TRBV7-2 to TRBJ2-3, with TRBD2 identical over 9 bases. The CDR3 extends over 15 amino acids. After removal of 2 bases from V and 4 bases from J, the junction contained 4 bases not matched to a gene. Germline V lookup: CDR1 SGHTA, CDR2 FQGNSA. The CDR3 loop reads CASSLRGRGADTQYF. In DNA, the CDR3 is TGTGCCAGCAGCTTACGCGGGAGGGGGGCAGATACGCAGTATTTT.

The table lists this clonotype with a few counts. The J gene is TRBJ1-5, the V gene TRBV7-2; 10 nucleotides agree with TRBD1. V shed 0 bases, J shed 4 bases, and the junction held 3 bases outside the gene matches. Germline V CDR1 and CDR2: SGHTA, FQGNSA. This CDR3 spans 16 amino acids. CDR3 bases: TGTGCCAGCAGCTTAGCAGGGACAGGGGTAAATCAGCCCCAGCATTTT. Translation: CASSLAGTGVNQPQHF.

In this sample, this clonotype turned up a few times. The V and J genes are TRBV20-1 and TRBJ1-6, with D possibly matching TRBD1 (6 bases). The CDR3 runs to 15 residues. CDR1 and CDR2 (germline): DFQATT, SNEGSKA (reference sequence). V lost 5 bases to trimming and J lost 5 bases, with 16 bases between them. The CDR3 DNA is TGCAGTGCTCCGAGGGGGACTGGAGATAATTCACCCCTCCACTTT. Its protein product is CSAPRGTGDNSPLHF.

This clonotype has a single count. This chain joins TRBV12-5 and TRBJ2-1; D not certain. Germline V gene data show CDR1 as LGHNT and CDR2 as FRNRAP. CDR3 size: 15 residues. This CDR3 reads CATCQESPPYNEQFF. The DNA for the CDR3 is TGTGCCACCTGCCAAGAGAGCCCCCCATACAATGAGCAGTTCTTC.

This clonotype was counted between two and nine times. The CDR3 loop reads CASSHPGRGTGELFF. The DNA for the CDR3 is TGCGCCAGCAGCCACCCCGGGAGGGGCACCGGGGAGCTGTTTTTT. This sequence joins TRBV4-3 and TRBJ2-2; 8 bases align to TRBD2. V lost 3 bases to trimming and J lost 4 bases; unmatched junction nucleotides: 4. Germline values: CDR1 LGHNA, CDR2 YSLEER. CDR3 length equals 15 residues.

The V gene is TRBV7-2, the J gene TRBJ1-2, with a possible D match to TRBD1 (6 bases). This CDR3 has 17 amino acids. Trimming cost V 4 bases and J 4 bases, with 22 bases left between them. CDR1 is SGHTA and CDR2 is FQGNSA in the germline V gene. CDR3 loop: CASSSQSTGALGYGYTF. CDR3 DNA sequence: TGTGCCAGCAGCTCACAGTCAACGGGGGCGCTGGGCTATGGCTACACCTTC.

This clonotype was counted many times. This chain links TRBV24-1 with TRBJ2-2, with D maybe TRBD2 (5 bases). Trimming took 0 bases from V and 4 from J, leaving 8 bases between them. Germline-derived CDR1 and CDR2 are KGHDR and SFDVKD. The CDR3 spans 15 residues. The CDR3 DNA is TGTGCCACCAGTGATTTGTCGGGGTCCACCGGGGAGCTGTTTTTT. Its translation is CATSDLSGSTGELFF.

This clonotype was seen only a few times. The CDR3 here is CASSLEGIAGELFF. The CDR3, as DNA: TGTGCCAGCAGCTTGGAGGGAATCGCCGGGGAGCTGTTTTTT. The chain carries TRBV11-2 and TRBJ2-2, with a possible D match to TRBD2 (6 bases). The CDR3 runs to 14 residues. The V and J ends lost 3 bases and 6 bases respectively, with 11 bases between them. Germline V gene lookup returns CDR1 SGHAT and CDR2 FQNNGV.

This rearrangement joins TRBV4-1 to TRBJ2-7, with no clear D. Trimming left V 1 base short and J 2 bases short, with 12 bases between. The CDR3 totals 15 residues. Looked up from germline, CDR1 is MGHRA and CDR2 is YSYEKL. DNA for the CDR3: TGCGCCAGCAGCCAAGGCATACTCTCCACCTACGAGCAGTACTTC. Amino acids: CASSQGILSTYEQYF.

This clonotype has at least ten counts. This chain connects TRBV24-1 to TRBJ2-7; possible D gene TRBD1, 6 bases. Trimming took off 2 bases at V and 3 bases at J, with 7 bases between the two ends. The CDR3 length is 13 residues. Germline lookup yields CDR1 KGHDR and CDR2 SFDVKD. The CDR3 here is CATSDSDSYEQYF. The CDR3, as DNA: TGTGCCACCAGTGATTCGGACAGCTACGAGCAGTACTTC.

The sample holds a few counts of this clonotype. The genes are TRBV18 and TRBJ2-5; 12 bases line up with TRBD1. V trimming: 6 bases; J trimming: 4 bases; junction bases outside the gene matches: 9. Germline CDR1 KGHSH, CDR2 LQKENI. The CDR3 loop spans 16 amino acids. DNA of the CDR3: TGTGCCAGCTCCGTGGGGACAGGGGGCTTTACAGAGACCCAGTACTTC. It codes for CASSVGTGGFTETQYF.

There are many counts of this clonotype. The chain carries TRBV12-3 or TRBV12-4 and TRBJ1-5; TRBD1 is a possible D gene (5 bases). The CDR3 length is 15 residues. V lost 7 bases to trimming and J lost 3 bases, with 16 bases between them. The CDR3: CASTLSWGPNQPQHF. CDR3 nucleotide sequence: TGTGCCAGCACCCTATCGTGGGGCCCCAATCAGCCCCAGCATTTT.

This clonotype appeared a few times. The chain links TRBV6-2 or TRBV6-3 to TRBJ2-7; 7 nucleotides line up with TRBD2. The ends lost 5 bases at V and 1 base at J; junction bases unmatched: 2. The CDR3 has 13 residues. Germline CDR1 and CDR2: MNHEY and SVGEGT. CDR3 region: CASSTAGSYEQYF. In nucleotides, the CDR3 is TGTGCCAGCAGTACAGCGGGATCCTACGAGCAGTACTTC.